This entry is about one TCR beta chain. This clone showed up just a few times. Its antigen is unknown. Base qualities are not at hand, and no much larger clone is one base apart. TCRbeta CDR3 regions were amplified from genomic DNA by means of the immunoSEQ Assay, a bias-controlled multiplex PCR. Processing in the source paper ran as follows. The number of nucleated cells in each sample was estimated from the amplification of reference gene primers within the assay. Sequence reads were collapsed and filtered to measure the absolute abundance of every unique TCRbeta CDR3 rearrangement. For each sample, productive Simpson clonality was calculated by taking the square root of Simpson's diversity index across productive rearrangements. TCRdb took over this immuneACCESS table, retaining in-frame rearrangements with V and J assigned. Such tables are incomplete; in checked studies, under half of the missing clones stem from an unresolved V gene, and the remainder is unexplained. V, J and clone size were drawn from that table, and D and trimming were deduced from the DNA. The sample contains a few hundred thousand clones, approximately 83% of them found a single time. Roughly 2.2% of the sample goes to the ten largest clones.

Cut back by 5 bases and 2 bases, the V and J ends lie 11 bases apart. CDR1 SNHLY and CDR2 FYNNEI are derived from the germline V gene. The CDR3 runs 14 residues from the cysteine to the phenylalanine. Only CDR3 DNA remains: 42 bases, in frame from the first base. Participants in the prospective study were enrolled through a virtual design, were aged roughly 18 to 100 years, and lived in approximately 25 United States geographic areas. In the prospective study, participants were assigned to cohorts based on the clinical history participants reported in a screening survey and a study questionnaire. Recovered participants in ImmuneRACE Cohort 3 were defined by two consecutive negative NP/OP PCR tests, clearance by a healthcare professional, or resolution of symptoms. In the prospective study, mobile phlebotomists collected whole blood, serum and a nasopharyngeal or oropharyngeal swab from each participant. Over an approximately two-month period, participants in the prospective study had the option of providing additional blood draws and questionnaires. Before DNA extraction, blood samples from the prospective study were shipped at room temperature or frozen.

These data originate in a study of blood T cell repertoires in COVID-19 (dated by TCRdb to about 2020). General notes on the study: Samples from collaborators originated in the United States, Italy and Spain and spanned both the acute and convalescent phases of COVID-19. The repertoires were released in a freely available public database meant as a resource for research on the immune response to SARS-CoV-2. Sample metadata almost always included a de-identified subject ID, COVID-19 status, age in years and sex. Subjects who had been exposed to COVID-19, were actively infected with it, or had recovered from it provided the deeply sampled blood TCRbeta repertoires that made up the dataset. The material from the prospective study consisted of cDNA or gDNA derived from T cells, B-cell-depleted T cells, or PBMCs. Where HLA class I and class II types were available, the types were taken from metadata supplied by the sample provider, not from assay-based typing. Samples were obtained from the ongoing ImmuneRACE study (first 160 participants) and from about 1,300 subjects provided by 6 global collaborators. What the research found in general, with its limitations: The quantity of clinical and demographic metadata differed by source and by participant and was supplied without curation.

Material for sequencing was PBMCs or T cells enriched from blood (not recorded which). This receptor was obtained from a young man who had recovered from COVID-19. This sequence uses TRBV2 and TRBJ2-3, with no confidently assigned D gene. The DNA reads TGTGCCAGCAGTCTGAACAGCAACACAGATACGCAGTATTTT. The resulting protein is CASSLNSNTDTQYF.